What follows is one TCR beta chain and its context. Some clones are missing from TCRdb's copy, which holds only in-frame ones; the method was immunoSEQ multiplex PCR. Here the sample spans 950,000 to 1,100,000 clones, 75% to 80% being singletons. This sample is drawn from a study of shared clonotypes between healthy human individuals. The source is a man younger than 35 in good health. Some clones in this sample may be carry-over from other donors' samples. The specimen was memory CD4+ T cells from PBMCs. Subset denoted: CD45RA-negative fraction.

CDR3 DNA sequence: TGTGCCAGCTCACCACCGAGCAGGGGGCAGAGCGGCTACACCTTC. It encodes CASSPPSRGQSGYTF. The V gene is TRBV18, the J gene TRBJ1-2; 8 bases map to TRBD1. V lost 0 bases and J lost 8; bases outside the gene matches: 8. In germline, CDR1 is KGHSH, CDR2 LQKENI. The CDR3 consists of 15 residues.